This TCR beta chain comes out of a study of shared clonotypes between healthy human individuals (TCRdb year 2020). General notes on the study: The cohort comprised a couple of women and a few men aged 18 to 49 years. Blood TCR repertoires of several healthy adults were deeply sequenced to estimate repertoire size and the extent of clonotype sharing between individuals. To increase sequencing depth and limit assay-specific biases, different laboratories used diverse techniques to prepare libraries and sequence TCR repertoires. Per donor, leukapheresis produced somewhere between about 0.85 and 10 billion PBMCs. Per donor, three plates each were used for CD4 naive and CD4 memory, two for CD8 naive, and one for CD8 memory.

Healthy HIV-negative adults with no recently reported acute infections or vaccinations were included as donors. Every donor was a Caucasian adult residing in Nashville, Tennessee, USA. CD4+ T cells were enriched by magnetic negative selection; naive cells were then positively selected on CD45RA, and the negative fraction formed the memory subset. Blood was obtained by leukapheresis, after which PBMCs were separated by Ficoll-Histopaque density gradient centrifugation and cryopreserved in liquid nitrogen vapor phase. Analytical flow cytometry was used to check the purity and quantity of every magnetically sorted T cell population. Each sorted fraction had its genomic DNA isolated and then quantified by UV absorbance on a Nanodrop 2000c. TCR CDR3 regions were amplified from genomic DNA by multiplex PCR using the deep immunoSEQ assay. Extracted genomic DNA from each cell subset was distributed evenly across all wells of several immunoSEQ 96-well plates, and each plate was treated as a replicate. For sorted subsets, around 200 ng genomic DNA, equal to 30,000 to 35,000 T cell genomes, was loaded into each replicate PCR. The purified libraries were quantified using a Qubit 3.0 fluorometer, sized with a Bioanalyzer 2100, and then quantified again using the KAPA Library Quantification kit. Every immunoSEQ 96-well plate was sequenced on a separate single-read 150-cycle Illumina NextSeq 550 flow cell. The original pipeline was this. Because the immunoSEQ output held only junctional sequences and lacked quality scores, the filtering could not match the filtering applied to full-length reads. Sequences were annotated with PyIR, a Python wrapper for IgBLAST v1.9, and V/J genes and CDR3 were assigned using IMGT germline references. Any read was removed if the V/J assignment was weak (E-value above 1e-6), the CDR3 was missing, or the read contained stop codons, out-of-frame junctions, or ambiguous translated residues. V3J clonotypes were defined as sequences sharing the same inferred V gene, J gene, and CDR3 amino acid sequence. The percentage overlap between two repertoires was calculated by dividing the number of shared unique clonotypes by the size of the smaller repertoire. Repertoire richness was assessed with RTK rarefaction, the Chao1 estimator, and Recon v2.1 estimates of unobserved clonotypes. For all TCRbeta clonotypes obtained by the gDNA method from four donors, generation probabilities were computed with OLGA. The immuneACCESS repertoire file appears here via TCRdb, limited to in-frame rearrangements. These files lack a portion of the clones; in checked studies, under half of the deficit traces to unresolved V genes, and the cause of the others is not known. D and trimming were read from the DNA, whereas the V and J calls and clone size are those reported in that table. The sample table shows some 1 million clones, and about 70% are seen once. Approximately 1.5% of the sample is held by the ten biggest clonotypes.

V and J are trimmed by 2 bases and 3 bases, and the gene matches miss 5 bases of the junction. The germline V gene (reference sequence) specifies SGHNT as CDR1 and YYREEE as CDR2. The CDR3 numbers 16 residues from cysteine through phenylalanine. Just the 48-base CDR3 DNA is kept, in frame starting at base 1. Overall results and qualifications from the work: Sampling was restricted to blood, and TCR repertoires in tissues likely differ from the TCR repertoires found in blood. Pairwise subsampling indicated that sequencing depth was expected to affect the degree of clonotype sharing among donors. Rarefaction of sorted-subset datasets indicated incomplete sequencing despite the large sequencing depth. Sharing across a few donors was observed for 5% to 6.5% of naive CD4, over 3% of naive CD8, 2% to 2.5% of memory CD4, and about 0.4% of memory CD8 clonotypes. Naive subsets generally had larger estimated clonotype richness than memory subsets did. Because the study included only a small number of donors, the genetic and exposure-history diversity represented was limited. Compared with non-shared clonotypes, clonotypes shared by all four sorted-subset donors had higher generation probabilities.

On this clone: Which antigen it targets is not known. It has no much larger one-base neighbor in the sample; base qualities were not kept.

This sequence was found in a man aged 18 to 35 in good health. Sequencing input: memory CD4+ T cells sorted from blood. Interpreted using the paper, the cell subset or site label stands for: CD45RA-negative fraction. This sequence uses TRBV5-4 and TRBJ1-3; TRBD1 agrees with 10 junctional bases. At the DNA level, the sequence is TGTGCCAGCAGCTTTTGGACAGGGGGGCATGGAAACACCATATATTTT. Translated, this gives CASSFWTGGHGNTIYF.